A selection of T cell receptor beta chains follows, all from one sample in a study of metastatic and nonmetastatic thyroid tumors. TCRdb re-called clones via MiXCR from the PCR reads. Of 15,000 to 20,000 clones listed, around 23% are singletons. Sequenced material: adjacent normal tissue. These receptors all come from a female donor with papillary thyroid cancer or a benign thyroid nodule (not recorded which). Some clones in this sample may be carry-over from other donors' samples. Each CDR3 is given with its conserved first and last residue. D genes are given only for firm matches. Clone size is given for some rows only: seen once, a few or many times, or a class if the clone is expanded.

D,J,V,size,CDR3,DNA
-,TRBJ2-6,TRBV24-1,-,CATSDPQPSGANVLTF,TGTGCCACCAGTGATCCCCAGCCCTCTGGGGCCAACGTCCTGACTTTC
TRBD2,TRBJ2-5,TRBV7-8,many,CASSTPGLAGDPLQETQYF,TGTGCCAGCAGCACCCCGGGACTAGCGGGAGACCCTCTCCAAGAGACCCAGTACTTC
TRBD2,TRBJ2-1,TRBV4-2,few,CASSPGAGGYNEQFF,TGTGCCAGCAGCCCGGGGGCGGGGGGGTACAATGAGCAGTTCTTC
-,TRBJ1-5,TRBV6-2/TRBV6-3,few,CASRKGGVEGSGTSNQPQHF,TGTGCCAGCAGAAAAGGCGGGGTGGAAGGGTCGGGGACCAGCAATCAGCCCCAGCATTTT
TRBD1,TRBJ1-3,TRBV10-3,-,CASMTGSSGNTIYF,TGTGCCAGCATGACAGGGTCCTCTGGAAACACCATATATTTT
-,TRBJ2-7,TRBV5-1,medium-sized,CASSLPPSYEQYF,TGCGCCAGCAGCTTGCCTCCTTCCTACGAGCAGTACTTC
TRBD1,TRBJ1-2,TRBV28,few,CASILNRGANYCYTF,TGTGCCAGCATTTTAAACAGGGGAGCTAACTACTGCTACACCTTC
-,TRBJ1-5,TRBV27,medium-sized,CASSFSGQPQHF,TGTGCCAGCAGTTTTTCGGGTCAGCCCCAGCATTTT
TRBD1,TRBJ2-7,TRBV9,many,CASSDRDRGHEQYF,TGTGCCAGCAGCGACCGGGACAGGGGCCACGAGCAGTACTTC
-,TRBJ1-2,TRBV5-1,few,CASSLTGSNYGYTF,TGCGCCAGCAGCTTGACAGGATCTAACTATGGCTACACCTTC
-,TRBJ1-5,TRBV2,medium-sized,CASSGGSNQPQHF,TGTGCCAGCAGTGGAGGGAGCAATCAGCCCCAGCATTTT
TRBD1,TRBJ1-5,TRBV2,-,CASWTGVITRPQHF,TGTGCCAGCTGGACAGGGGTGATAACCAGGCCCCAGCATTTT
TRBD1,TRBJ1-3,TRBV9,many,CASSVGQGGTIYF,TGTGCCAGCAGCGTGGGACAGGGTGGGACCATATATTTT
TRBD2,TRBJ2-1,TRBV7-8,-,CASSLVPFGGEQFF,TGTGCCAGCAGCTTAGTACCCTTCGGGGGGGAGCAGTTCTTC
TRBD2,TRBJ2-5,TRBV5-1,-,CASSLKQLAGLQETQYF,TGCGCCAGCAGCTTAAAACAACTAGCGGGCCTGCAAGAGACCCAGTACTTC
-,TRBJ1-2,TRBV7-8,-,CASNFSPGEQGYTF,TGTGCCAGCAACTTCTCTCCGGGAGAGCAAGGCTACACCTTC
-,TRBJ2-6,TRBV27,-,CASRAAAAGANVLTF,TGTGCCAGCAGAGCGGCAGCGGCTGGGGCCAACGTCCTGACTTTC
TRBD2,TRBJ2-1,TRBV12-3/TRBV12-4,medium-sized,CASSFNSLAGVVNEQFF,TGTGCCAGCAGTTTTAATTCCCTAGCGGGAGTTGTCAATGAGCAGTTCTTC
-,TRBJ2-5,TRBV9,once,CASTLNPGPQESQYF,TGTGCCAGCACCCTTAACCCTGGACCTCAAGAGTCCCAGTACTTC
-,TRBJ1-4,TRBV19,-,CASSIRTDNEKLFF,TGTGCCAGTAGTATCCGGACAGATAATGAAAAACTGTTTTTT
-,TRBJ1-5,TRBV7-9,many,CASSLGGGSSNQPQHF,TGTGCCAGCAGCTTAGGGGGGGGTTCTAGCAATCAGCCCCAGCATTTT
TRBD2,TRBJ2-7,TRBV20-1,many,CSARIAGVEQYF,TGCAGTGCTAGAATAGCGGGAGTGGAGCAGTACTTC
-,TRBJ1-2,TRBV5-6,many,CASSLPPSGGYTF,TGTGCCAGCAGCTTGCCCCCAAGCGGGGGCTACACCTTC
-,TRBJ2-5,TRBV30,many,CAWSTPRRRIEETQYF,TGTGCCTGGAGTACCCCTCGGAGGCGGATCGAAGAGACCCAGTACTTC
TRBD2,TRBJ2-1,TRBV19,many,CASSIIRTSGYNEQFF,TGTGCCAGTAGTATAATCAGGACTAGCGGATACAATGAGCAGTTCTTC
TRBD1,TRBJ2-7,TRBV5-1,medium-sized,CASSVDLDRGYEQYF,TGCGCCAGCAGCGTGGACCTGGACAGGGGCTACGAGCAGTACTTC
-,TRBJ1-1,TRBV6-1,few,CASSEAQSLRTEAFF,TGTGCCAGCAGTGAAGCTCAGAGTCTACGGACTGAAGCTTTCTTT
TRBD2,TRBJ2-7,TRBV6-1,few,CASNTSGLAGVGEQYF,TGTGCCAGCAACACCTCCGGACTAGCGGGAGTTGGCGAGCAGTACTTC
-,TRBJ2-2,TRBV6-1,medium-sized,CATSRVSTGELFF,TGTGCCACCAGCCGCGTTTCCACCGGGGAGCTGTTTTTT
-,TRBJ1-2,TRBV6-1,many,CASVGVDKYGYTF,TGTGCCAGCGTAGGGGTCGACAAGTATGGCTACACCTTC
TRBD1,TRBJ1-1,TRBV11-2,-,CASRLTGGEAFF,TGTGCCAGCAGATTAACAGGGGGAGAAGCTTTCTTT